One and the same sample provided the 8 T cell receptor beta chains below, sequenced in a study of beta chain features in type 1 diabetes. The study reverse transcribed the entire isolated RNA, so it sequenced expressed TCRB transcripts. TCRdb's table, derived via immunoSEQ multiplex PCR, lists solely in-frame clones and lacks some. The data hold about 220,000 clones, with approximately 10% observed a single time. Specimen: central memory CD4+ T cells from blood. These receptor sequences come from a man between 18 and 29 years old in good health.

The genes are TRBV5-1 and TRBJ2-3; no reliable D call. CDR3 size: 13 residues. The V gene lost 0 bases and the J gene lost 6 bases, with 8 bases spanning the gap. Germline values: CDR1 SGHRS, CDR2 YFSETQ. The CDR3 region is CASSLEVRDTQYF. The CDR3 region has the DNA TGCGCCAGCAGCTTGGAGGTGAGGGATACGCAGTATTTT.

A few counts support this clone. The genes are TRBV21-1 and TRBJ2-7; the table's D gene call, TRBD2, was not cross checked with the DNA. TRBV21-1 is tagged as a pseudogene. CDR3 length: 17 amino acids. In nucleotides, the CDR3 is TGTGCCAGCAGCAACCATCGGGTCTTAAGCGGGAGCTACGAGCAGTACTTC. Translated: CASSNHRVLSGSYEQYF.

The genes are TRBV4-2 and TRBJ2-5; D uncertain. The CDR3 loop spans 15 amino acids. Trimming stripped 2 bases from V and 3 bases from J, with 13 bases between. Germline lookup yields CDR1 LGHNA and CDR2 YNFKEQ. CDR3 region: CASSQPWSGEETQYF. CDR3 sequence (DNA): TGTGCCAGCAGCCAACCTTGGTCAGGCGAAGAGACCCAGTACTTC.

The chain recombines TRBV5-1 with TRBJ2-4; D is unresolved. Trimming shortened V by 5 bases and J by 0 bases, and 12 bases separated the two germline ends. Germline CDR1 and CDR2: SGHRS and YFSETQ. The CDR3 totals 15 residues. The CDR3 reads CASSDGSLAKNIQYF. In nucleotides, the CDR3 is TGCGCCAGCAGTGACGGATCACTAGCCAAAAACATTCAGTACTTC.

The gene calls are TRBV6-5 and TRBJ2-1, with TRBD1 as a possible D gene (5 bases). Germline-derived CDR1 and CDR2 are MNHEY and SVGAGI. This CDR3 has 16 amino acids. V was pared by 0 bases and J by 9 bases, with 18 bases between. CDR3 region: CASSYSQGPTRGEQFF. The CDR3 DNA reads TGTGCCAGCAGTTACTCGCAGGGCCCCACCAGAGGTGAGCAGTTCTTC.

In this sample, this clone turned up a few times. This chain joins TRBV10-3 and TRBJ1-2, with D unresolved. The V end was cut by 0 bases, the J end by 2 bases, with 7 bases between. CDR1 is ENHRY, CDR2 SYGVKD, per germline. This CDR3 comprises 14 residues. The CDR3 DNA reads as TGTGCCATCAGTGAGTCGGGAGCGAACTATGGCTACACCTTC. This translates into CAISESGANYGYTF.

The CDR3 sequence is CASSRGQGVGEAFF. Written as DNA, the CDR3 is TGTGCCAGCAGCAGGGGACAGGGAGTCGGTGAAGCTTTCTTT. This chain connects TRBV11-3 to TRBJ1-1, with 9 bases aligning to TRBD1. V dropped 5 bases and J dropped 7; count of bases not matched to a gene: 8. The CDR3 is 14 amino acids. The germline gives CDR1 SGHNT, CDR2 YENEEA. The full variable domain, with the rest looked up from reference TRBV11-3 and TRBJ1-1, is EAGVVQSPRYKIIEKKQPVAFWCNPISGHNTLYWYLQNLGQGPELLIRYENEEAVDDSQLPKDRFSAERLKGVDSTLKIQPAELGDSAVYLCASSRGQGVGEAFFGQGTRLTVV.

The chain joins TRBV5-4 to TRBJ2-5, with 7 positions matching TRBD1. After removal of 5 bases from V and 2 bases from J, the junction contained 6 bases not matched to a gene. Germline assignment: CDR1 SGHNT and CDR2 YYREEE (reference sequence). This CDR3 spans 14 amino acids. DNA for the CDR3: TGTGCCAGCAGACGACTACAGGGGCAAGAGACCCAGTACTTC. Amino acid sequence: CASRRLQGQETQYF.